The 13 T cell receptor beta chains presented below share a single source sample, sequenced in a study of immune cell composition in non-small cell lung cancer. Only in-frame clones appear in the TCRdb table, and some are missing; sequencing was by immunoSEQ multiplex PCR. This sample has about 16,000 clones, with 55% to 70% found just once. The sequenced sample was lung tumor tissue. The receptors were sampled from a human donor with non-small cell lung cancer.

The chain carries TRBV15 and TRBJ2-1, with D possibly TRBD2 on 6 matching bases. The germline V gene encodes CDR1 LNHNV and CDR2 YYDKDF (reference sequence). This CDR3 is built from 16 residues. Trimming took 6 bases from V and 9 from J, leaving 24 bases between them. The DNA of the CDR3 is TGTGCCACCAGGGACCCGCAAGGCGGGACCCTAAGTGAGCAGTTCTTC. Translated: CATRDPQGGTLSEQFF.

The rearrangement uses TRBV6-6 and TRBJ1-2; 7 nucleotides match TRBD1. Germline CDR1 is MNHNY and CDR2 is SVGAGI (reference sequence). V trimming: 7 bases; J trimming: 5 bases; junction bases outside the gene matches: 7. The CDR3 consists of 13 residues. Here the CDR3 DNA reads TGTGCCAGCACCCCGGGACAGCTATATGGCTACACCTTC. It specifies CASTPGQLYGYTF.

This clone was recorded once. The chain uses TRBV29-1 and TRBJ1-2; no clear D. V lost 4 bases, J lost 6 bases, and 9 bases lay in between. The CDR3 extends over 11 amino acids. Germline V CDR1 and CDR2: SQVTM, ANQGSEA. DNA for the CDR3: TGCAGCGTTGTAACCGGGAATGGCTACACCTTC. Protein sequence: CSVVTGNGYTF.

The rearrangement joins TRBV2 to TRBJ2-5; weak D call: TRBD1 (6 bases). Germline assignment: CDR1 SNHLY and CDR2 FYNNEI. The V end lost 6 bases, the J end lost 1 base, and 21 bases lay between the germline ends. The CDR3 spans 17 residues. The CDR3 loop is CASSAPTGLGGQETQYF. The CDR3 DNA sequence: TGTGCCAGCAGCGCCCCGACAGGCCTAGGGGGCCAAGAGACCCAGTACTTC.

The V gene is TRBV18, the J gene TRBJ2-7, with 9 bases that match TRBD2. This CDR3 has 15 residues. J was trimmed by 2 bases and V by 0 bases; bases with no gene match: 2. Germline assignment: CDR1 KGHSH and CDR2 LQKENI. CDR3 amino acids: CASSPPERGAYEQYF. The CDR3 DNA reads TGTGCCAGCTCACCACCTGAGCGGGGGGCCTACGAGCAGTACTTC. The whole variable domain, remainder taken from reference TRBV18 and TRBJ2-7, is NAGVMQNPRHLVRRRGQEARLRCSPMKGHSHVYWYRQLPEEGLKFMVYLQKENIIDESGMPKERFSAEFPKEGPSILRIQQVVRGDSAAYFCASSPPERGAYEQYFGPGTRLTVT.

CDR3 nucleotide sequence: TGTGCCAGCACTAAAACCGGGACTAGTGCCCACGAGCAGTACTTC. Its translation: CASTKTGTSAHEQYF. The V gene is TRBV6-5, the J gene TRBJ2-7; TRBD2 aligns across 8 bases. The germline V gene has CDR1 MNHEY and CDR2 SVGAGI. This CDR3 region has 15 residues. V shed 7 bases and J 5 bases; nucleotides not matched to a gene: 13.

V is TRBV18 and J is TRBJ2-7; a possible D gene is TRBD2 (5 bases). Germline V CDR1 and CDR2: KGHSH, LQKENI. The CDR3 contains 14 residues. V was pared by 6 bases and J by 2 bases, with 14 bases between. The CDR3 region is CASSSRVGTYEQYF. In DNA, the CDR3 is TGTGCCAGCTCCTCGAGGGTGGGGACCTACGAGCAGTACTTC.

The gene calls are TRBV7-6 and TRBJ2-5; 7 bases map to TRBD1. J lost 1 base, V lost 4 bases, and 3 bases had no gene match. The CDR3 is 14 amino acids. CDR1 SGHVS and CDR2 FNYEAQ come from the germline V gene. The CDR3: CASSSGQVQETQYF. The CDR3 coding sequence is TGTGCCAGCAGCTCCGGACAGGTCCAAGAGACCCAGTACTTC.

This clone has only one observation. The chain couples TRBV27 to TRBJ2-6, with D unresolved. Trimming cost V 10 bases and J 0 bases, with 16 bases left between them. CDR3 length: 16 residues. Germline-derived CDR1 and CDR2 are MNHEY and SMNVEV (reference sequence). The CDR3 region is CAKEVRESSGANVLTF. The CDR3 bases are TGTGCCAAAGAGGTGAGAGAGAGCTCTGGGGCCAACGTCCTGACTTTC.

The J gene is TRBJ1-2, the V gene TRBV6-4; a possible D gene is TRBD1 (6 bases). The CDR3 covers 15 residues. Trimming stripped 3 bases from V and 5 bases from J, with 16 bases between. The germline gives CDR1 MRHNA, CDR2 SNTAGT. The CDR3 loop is CASSDTGRGGYGYTF. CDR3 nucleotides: TGTGCCAGCAGTGATACTGGCAGGGGAGGGTATGGCTACACCTTC.

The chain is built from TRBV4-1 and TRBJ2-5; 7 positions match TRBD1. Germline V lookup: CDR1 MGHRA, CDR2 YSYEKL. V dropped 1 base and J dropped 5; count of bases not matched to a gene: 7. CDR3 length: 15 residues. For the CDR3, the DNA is TGCGCCAGCAGCCAAGGCAACAGGGGTGTGGAGACCCAGTACTTC. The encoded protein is CASSQGNRGVETQYF.

CDR3: CASTPQGTYGYTF. The CDR3 region has the DNA TGTGCCAGCACACCACAGGGCACCTATGGCTACACCTTC. This chain uses TRBV2 with TRBJ1-2; D might be TRBD1 (6 bases). With 7 bases removed from V and 4 bases from J, the gap between germline ends came to 13 bases. Germline assignment: CDR1 SNHLY and CDR2 FYNNEI. CDR3 length: 13 residues.

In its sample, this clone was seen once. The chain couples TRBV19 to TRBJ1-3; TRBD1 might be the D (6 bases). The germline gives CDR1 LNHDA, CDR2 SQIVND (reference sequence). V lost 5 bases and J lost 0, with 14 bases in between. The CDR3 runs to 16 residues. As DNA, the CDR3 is TGTGCCAGTAGTCCCTACAGGGATTACTCTGGAAACACCATATATTTT. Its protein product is CASSPYRDYSGNTIYF.